The 2 T cell receptor beta chains below all came from one sample that was sequenced in a study of CD8 T cells in ankylosing spondylitis (dated by TCRdb to between 2016 and 2019). The receptor library was made with 5' RACE. This sample was sequenced with an Illumina HiSeq 2500. TCRdb reprocessed the public reads (quality trimming at Q25 with fastp, clone calling with MiXCR) and kept in-frame beta chains. All rows with the same CDR3 protein become a single entry with the most common DNA and genes. The sample includes 200,000 to 250,000 distinct CDR3 sequences, with 10% to 13% observed a single time. In total, the top ten clones hold roughly 23% of the sample. The sample was blood, either unsorted or a sorted T cell fraction (not recorded which). The receptors come from a male donor with ankylosing spondylitis or in good health (not recorded which).

This clonotype was seen many times. The chain carries TRBV15 and TRBJ1-5; possible D gene TRBD1, 5 bases. This CDR3 is built from 15 residues. V was cut by 5 bases and J by 2 bases, with 13 bases left in between. Germline V gene sequence: CDR1 LNHNV, CDR2 YYDKDF (reference sequence). The CDR3 is CATSSGHGGNQPQHF. The CDR3 DNA follows: TGTGCCACCAGCTCCGGACACGGTGGCAATCAGCCCCAGCATTTT.

This clonotype was picked up many times. This chain uses TRBV5-1 with TRBJ2-7; the match to TRBD1 covers 8 bases. The J segment lost 1 base and the V segment lost 2 bases, leaving 5 bases of the junction unmatched. The CDR3 sequence is 15 residues long. Germline loops: CDR1 SGHRS, CDR2 YFSETQ. The CDR3 sequence is CASSFRTGLSYEQYF. The CDR3 nucleotides read TGCGCCAGCAGCTTCAGGACAGGGTTATCCTACGAGCAGTACTTC.